This TCR beta chain was identified during a study of T cell repertoires in aging, cancer and after chemotherapy. Peripheral blood genomic DNA, not sorted cells or RNA, was the template. Study-level results: Untreated cancer patients had significantly lower blood TCR diversity than age-matched healthy donors.

A mixed TRB-A/B primer pool amplified rearranged TRB by multiplex touch-down PCR. Using its own MiXCR run on the multiplex PCR reads, TCRdb lists one record per CDR3 protein. The table has around 13,000 distinct CDR3 sequences, about a third seen once. CDR1 and CDR2 from the germline V gene are MNHEY and SMNVEV (reference sequence). The CDR3 loop spans 12 amino acids. V lost 5 bases and J lost 4, with 9 bases in between. As for this clonotype: Its cognate antigen is unknown.

Sequencing was carried out using blood. V gene TRBV27 combines with J gene TRBJ2-7; a weak D match, TRBD1 (5 bases). The sequence was collected from a human donor in good health. The donor label of this sample is uncertain. The CDR3 is CASSMQGYEQYF. CDR3 bases: TGTGCCAGCAGTATGCAGGGATACGAGCAGTACTTC.